This TCR beta chain was recorded in a study of cytomegalovirus exposure and HLA in healthy donors. Study-wide points: Confirmation was obtained in vitro that a few CMV-associated chains are specific for CMV antigens. Earlier analysis found most TCR beta V segments productive about 87% or about 30% of the time. A later analysis showed that HLA-associated TCR beta chains had undergone more clonal expansion than equally common others.

The germline V gene encodes CDR1 MNHEY and CDR2 SMNVEV (reference sequence). CDR3 length equals 16 residues. V lost 3 bases and J lost 0; bases outside the gene matches: 6. Comments on this clone: Its target is unknown.

The primer mix had 60 Vbeta and 13 Jbeta primers. Original analysis: Counted up in a later analysis, unique TCR beta chains came to 65 million to 80 million, with around 10 million shared. The assay was immunoSEQ multiplex PCR, and TCRdb's table has in-frame clones only and misses some. The DNA gave D and trimming, while V, J and clone size come from that table. The table includes some 100,000 clones, about 80% detected once. The rearrangement links TRBV27 to TRBJ2-3; 7 nucleotides line up with TRBD1. The TCR was taken from a man aged 45-60 years in good health and CMV-seropositive. The sample taken for sequencing was PBMCs. The CDR3 loop is CASSFGQVISTDTQYF. In nucleotides, the CDR3 is TGTGCCAGCAGTTTTGGACAGGTTATTAGCACAGATACGCAGTATTTT.